Below are 24 T cell receptor beta chains sequenced from a single sample in a study of shared clonotypes between healthy human individuals. The repertoire was sequenced with immunoSEQ multiplex PCR; TCRdb's copy has only in-frame clones and lacks some. Among under 2,000,000 clones listed, about 95% were seen once. CD45RO-negative CD8 cells positively selected for CCR7 made up the naive population, which excluded terminally differentiated effector memory CD45RA+ cells. Sequences were obtained from naive CD8+ T cells sorted from blood. Receptors were obtained from a man aged 18 to 29 in good health.

This clone was observed a few times. The chain joins TRBV4-1 to TRBJ1-1; D perhaps matches TRBD1 (6 bases). CDR1 MGHRA and CDR2 YSYEKL come from the germline V gene. This CDR3 is 15 amino acids long. V lost 3 bases and J 0 bases, leaving 11 bases between the germline ends. The CDR3 is CASSHLGGMNTEAFF. CDR3 DNA: TGCGCCAGCAGCCACTTAGGGGGTATGAACACTGAAGCTTTCTTT.

Comments on this clone: This CDR3 is also generated by other DNA sequences in the sample. The J gene is TRBJ2-5, the V gene TRBV9; tentatively, D is TRBD1 or TRBD2 (5 bases each). CDR1 is SGDLS and CDR2 is YYNGEE in the germline V gene. The germline V and J ends were trimmed by 0 bases and 4 bases, with 7 bases remaining between them. The CDR3 sequence is 13 residues long. The CDR3 spells CASSVGGVETQYF. CDR3 sequence (DNA): TGTGCCAGCAGCGTAGGAGGGGTAGAGACCCAGTACTTC.

The sample holds one count of this clone. This chain uses TRBV9 with TRBJ2-7; TRBD1 aligns across 7 bases. The V gene end was trimmed by 2 bases and the J gene end by 7 bases; junction bases not matched to a gene: 6. Germline CDR1 SGDLS, CDR2 YYNGEE. This CDR3 spans 13 amino acids. The DNA for the CDR3 is TGTGCCAGCAGCGTGACAGGGTTTAGTGAGCAGTACTTC. This sequence encodes CASSVTGFSEQYF.

On this clone itself: Different DNA sequences within this sample yield the same CDR3. The chain has TRBV9 and TRBJ2-7; tentatively, D is TRBD1 or TRBD2 (6 bases each). The CDR3 runs to 14 residues. The germline V and J ends were trimmed by 0 bases and 6 bases, with 13 bases remaining between them. Germline CDR1 SGDLS, CDR2 YYNGEE. CDR3 region: CASSVGGGTTEQYF. CDR3 in DNA: TGTGCCAGCAGCGTAGGAGGGGGGACGACCGAGCAGTACTTC.

Regarding this clone: Other DNA sequences in this specimen translate into the identical CDR3. This sequence joins TRBV2 and TRBJ2-7; D call uncertain. The germline V and J ends were trimmed by 6 bases and 3 bases, with 9 bases remaining between them. This CDR3 is 12 amino acids long. The germline V gene has CDR1 SNHLY and CDR2 FYNNEI. Here the CDR3 DNA reads TGTGCCAGCAGCCGACTGGTCTACGAGCAGTACTTC. Its translation is CASSRLVYEQYF.

The J gene is TRBJ2-3, the V gene TRBV27, with D possibly being TRBD1 or TRBD2 (5 bases each). Deletions cut 4 bases from V and 2 bases from J, with 16 bases between. The germline gives CDR1 MNHEY, CDR2 SMNVEV (reference sequence). The CDR3 extends over 16 amino acids. The CDR3 loop reads CASSSVGTGHTDTQYF. The CDR3 DNA reads as TGTGCCAGCAGTTCCGTAGGGACCGGTCACACAGATACGCAGTATTTT.

Concerning this clone itself: Other DNA sequences from this sample encode an identical CDR3 as well. CDR3 loop: CASSGGNEKLFF. The CDR3 DNA sequence: TGTGCCAGCAGTGGGGGGAATGAAAAACTGTTTTTT. This chain uses TRBV9 with TRBJ1-4; D might be TRBD1 (5 bases). The CDR3 is 12 amino acids. Germline V gene lookup returns CDR1 SGDLS and CDR2 YYNGEE. Trimming left V 5 bases short and J 5 bases short, with 7 bases between.

The chain employs TRBV5-1 and TRBJ2-2; 7 nucleotides align to TRBD1. The V gene's germline CDR1 is SGHRS and CDR2 YFSETQ. This CDR3 spans 15 amino acids. With 4 bases clipped from V and 6 bases from J, the junction kept 9 bases outside the gene matches. Here the CDR3 reads CASSKTGLGAGELFF. Here the CDR3 DNA reads TGCGCCAGCAGCAAGACAGGGTTGGGCGCCGGGGAGCTGTTTTTT. Full variable domain (remainder filled in from reference TRBV5-1 and TRBJ2-2): KAGVTQTPRYLIKTRGQQVTLSCSPISGHRSVSWYQQTPGQGLQFLFEYFSETQRNKGNFPGRFSGRQFSNSRSEMNVSTLELGDSALYLCASSKTGLGAGELFFGEGSRLTVL.

This rearrangement joins TRBV9 to TRBJ2-5; D remains unclear. This CDR3 has 12 amino acids. V shed 1 base and J shed 4 bases, with 5 bases lying between them. The germline gives CDR1 SGDLS, CDR2 YYNGEE. Here the CDR3 reads CASSVTGETQYF. DNA of the CDR3: TGTGCCAGCAGCGTAACGGGAGAGACCCAGTACTTC. Full variable domain (missing parts from reference TRBV9 and TRBJ2-5): DSGVTQTPKHLITATGQRVTLRCSPRSGDLSVYWYQQSLDQGLQFLIQYYNGEERAKGNILERFSAQQFPDLHSELNLSSLELGDSALYFCASSVTGETQYFGPGTRLLVL.

The rearrangement uses TRBV27 and TRBJ2-1, with D perhaps assigned TRBD1 or TRBD2 (6 bases each). This CDR3 has 15 amino acids. Germline loops: CDR1 MNHEY, CDR2 SMNVEV (reference sequence). Trimming stripped 3 bases from V and 14 bases from J, with 23 bases between. CDR3 region: CASSFVGGLLEGEFF. For the CDR3, the DNA is TGTGCCAGCAGTTTCGTGGGGGGCTTACTGGAAGGGGAGTTCTTC.

V and J are TRBV9 and TRBJ2-1; no clear D gene. Germline lookup yields CDR1 SGDLS and CDR2 YYNGEE. The CDR3 runs 15 residues. V lost 4 bases and J 8 bases, leaving 19 bases between the germline ends. CDR3 protein: CASSPLRKAFDEQFF. The CDR3 DNA reads as TGTGCCAGCAGCCCACTTAGGAAAGCTTTTGATGAGCAGTTCTTC.

V usage is TRBV4-1 and J usage is TRBJ2-5, with TRBD2 matching over 12 bases. V lost 3 bases, J lost 6 bases, and 2 bases stayed unmatched. Per the germline V gene, CDR1 is MGHRA and CDR2 is YSYEKL. The CDR3 covers 14 residues. DNA of the CDR3: TGCGCCAGCAGCCAGACTAGCGGGGGAAAGACCCAGTACTTC. Protein: CASSQTSGGKTQYF.

The chain has TRBV5-1 and TRBJ2-3; D is possibly TRBD2 (5 bases). In germline, CDR1 is SGHRS, CDR2 YFSETQ. The CDR3 loop spans 18 amino acids. Trimming cost V 2 bases and J 2 bases, with 21 bases left between them. The CDR3 region is CASSFSPLRGQYTDTQYF. The CDR3 DNA reads as TGCGCCAGCAGCTTTTCTCCCCTTAGAGGGCAATACACAGATACGCAGTATTTT.

The rearrangement links TRBV7-2 to TRBJ2-7; TRBD1 matches 11 bases. Germline V lookup: CDR1 SGHTA, CDR2 FQGNSA. J gave up 3 bases and V 3 bases, and 4 bases lay outside the gene matches. The CDR3 is 15 amino acids. The CDR3 nucleotides are TGTGCCAGCAGCTTTGGGGACAGGGGGATCTACGAGCAGTACTTC. Encoded protein: CASSFGDRGIYEQYF. The full variable domain, its missing parts supplied by reference TRBV7-2 and TRBJ2-7, is GAGVSQSPSNKVTEKGKDVELRCDPISGHTALYWYRQSLGQGLEFLIYFQGNSAPDKSGLPSDRFSAERTGGSVSTLTIQRTQQEDSAVYLCASSFGDRGIYEQYFGPGTRLTVT.

This clone was found once. V usage is TRBV9 and J usage is TRBJ2-1, with 13 bases that match TRBD2. CDR3 length equals 16 residues. The V gene's germline CDR1 is SGDLS and CDR2 YYNGEE. Germline trimming cut 2 bases from V and 4 bases from J; bases unmatched to any gene: 3. Here the CDR3 reads CASSVLTSGRYNEQFF. CDR3 nucleotide sequence: TGTGCCAGCAGCGTGCTGACTAGCGGGAGGTACAATGAGCAGTTCTTC. The variable domain in full, completed from reference TRBV9 and TRBJ2-1, reads DSGVTQTPKHLITATGQRVTLRCSPRSGDLSVYWYQQSLDQGLQFLIQYYNGEERAKGNILERFSAQQFPDLHSELNLSSLELGDSALYFCASSVLTSGRYNEQFFGPGTRLTVL.

In DNA, the CDR3 is TGCAGCGTTGAAGTTGCTAGCGGGGGAGCCACCGGGGAGCTGTTTTTT. This sequence encodes CSVEVASGGATGELFF. The rearrangement links TRBV29-1 to TRBJ2-2; TRBD2 matches at 10 bases. Germline V CDR1 and CDR2: SQVTM, ANQGSEA. The CDR3 runs to 16 residues. V lost 1 base, J lost 4 bases, and 6 bases stayed unmatched.

This clone has only one observation. The genes are TRBV10-2 and TRBJ2-7, with D unresolved. Deletions cut 2 bases from V and 2 bases from J, with 13 bases between. The germline gives CDR1 WSHSY, CDR2 SAAADI. This CDR3 spans 15 amino acids. The CDR3 sequence: CASSEPDIGPYEQYF. CDR3 bases: TGCGCCAGCAGTGAGCCCGACATCGGACCCTACGAGCAGTACTTC.

This sequence joins TRBV5-6 and TRBJ1-1, with 8 positions matching TRBD1. CDR1 SGHDT and CDR2 YYEEEE come from the germline V gene. The V gene end was trimmed by 4 bases and the J gene end by 0 bases; junction bases not matched to a gene: 14. The CDR3 loop spans 18 amino acids. CDR3 residues: CASSPSFGTGLMNTEAFF. CDR3 DNA: TGTGCCAGCAGCCCTTCATTCGGGACAGGATTGATGAACACTGAAGCTTTCTTT.

About this clone: Other DNA sequences in this sample translate to the same CDR3. The chain links TRBV27 to TRBJ2-7, with D hard to call. This CDR3 spans 13 amino acids. Per the germline V gene, CDR1 is MNHEY and CDR2 is SMNVEV (reference sequence). With 0 bases removed from V and 3 bases from J, the gap between germline ends came to 6 bases. The CDR3 sequence is CASSLSGFYEQYF. The DNA for the CDR3 is TGTGCCAGCAGTTTATCGGGCTTCTACGAGCAGTACTTC.

The chain links TRBV25-1 to TRBJ2-7; 11 nucleotides agree with TRBD1. Germline CDR1 is MGHDK and CDR2 is SYGVNS. The ends lost 8 bases at V and 2 bases at J; junction bases unmatched: 5. The CDR3 length is 14 residues. CDR3 sequence reads: CASPPDRGPYEQYF. The DNA for the CDR3 is TGTGCCAGCCCCCCGGACAGGGGGCCCTACGAGCAGTACTTC.

V gene TRBV7-8 combines with J gene TRBJ2-7; unclear D gene. V lost 5 bases and J 3 bases, leaving 17 bases between the germline ends. This CDR3 contains 15 residues. Germline-derived CDR1 and CDR2 are SGHVS and FQNEAQ. In DNA, the CDR3 is TGTGCCAGCAGCGCCGCTGGCGGCGGATTCTACGAGCAGTACTTC. Protein sequence: CASSAAGGGFYEQYF.

The V gene is TRBV5-1, the J gene TRBJ2-1; the D gene is possibly TRBD2 (5 bases). This CDR3 comprises 14 residues. Germline V gene lookup returns CDR1 SGHRS and CDR2 YFSETQ. Trimming removed 4 bases at V and 3 bases at J, with 11 bases between. The CDR3 nucleotides read TGCGCCAGCAGCCCAATCCGGGACTACAATGAGCAGTTCTTC. It specifies CASSPIRDYNEQFF.

The V gene is TRBV9, the J gene TRBJ1-2; D gene uncertain. The CDR3 length is 16 residues. V shed 0 bases and J shed 4 bases, with 16 bases lying between them. Germline-derived CDR1 and CDR2 are SGDLS and YYNGEE. CDR3 bases: TGTGCCAGCAGCGTAGCTATATCGGGTTTGCGCTATGGCTACACCTTC. Its translation is CASSVAISGLRYGYTF.

As regards this clone: Other DNA sequences in this sample translate to the same CDR3. This chain links TRBV29-1 with TRBJ2-7; the D gene could be TRBD1 or TRBD2 (5 bases each). Deletions cut 6 bases from V and 3 bases from J, with 12 bases between. Germline-derived CDR1 and CDR2 are SQVTM and ANQGSEA. This CDR3 region has 12 residues. The CDR3 DNA sequence: TGCAGCGTAGGTCAGGGAGTCTACGAGCAGTACTTC. Translation gives CSVGQGVYEQYF.